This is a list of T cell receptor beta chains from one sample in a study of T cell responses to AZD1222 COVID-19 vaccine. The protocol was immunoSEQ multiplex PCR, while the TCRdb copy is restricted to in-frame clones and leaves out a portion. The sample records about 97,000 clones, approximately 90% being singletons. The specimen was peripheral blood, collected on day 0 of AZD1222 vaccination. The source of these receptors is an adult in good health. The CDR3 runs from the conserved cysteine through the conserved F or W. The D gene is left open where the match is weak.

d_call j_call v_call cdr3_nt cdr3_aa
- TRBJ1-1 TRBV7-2 TGTGCCAGCAGCTCCCGAGGGGCCGGAGTGGAAGCTTTCTTT CASSSRGAGVEAFF
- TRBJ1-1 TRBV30 TGTGCCTGGAGTGTACGGCCGAACACTGAAGCTTTCTTT CAWSVRPNTEAFF
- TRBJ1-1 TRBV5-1 TGCGCCAGCAGCTGGGGCAAGGAGGTTTCCCTTGAAGCTTTCTTT CASSWGKEVSLEAFF
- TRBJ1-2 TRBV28 TGTGCCAGCAGTCTACAGACACCGGGACTTACGCGTGGCTACACCTTC CASSLQTPGLTRGYTF
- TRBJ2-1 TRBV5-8 TGTGCCAGCAGCTTTCGGCGGGTCTCCTACAATGAGCAGTTCTTC CASSFRRVSYNEQFF
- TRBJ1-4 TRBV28 TGTGCCAGCAGTGCACCGGGACGCGAAAAACTGTTTTTT CASSAPGREKLFF
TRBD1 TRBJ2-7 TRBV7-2 TGTGCCAGCAGCGACCGACAGGGGAGGTTTGTCGAGCAGTACTTC CASSDRQGRFVEQYF
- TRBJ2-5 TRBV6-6 TGTGCCAGCAGTAACCAAGAGACCCAGTACTTC CASSNQETQYF
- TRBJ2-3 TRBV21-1 TGTGCCAGCATTCCAATGCGTTGCACAGATACGCAGTATTTT CASIPMRCTDTQYF
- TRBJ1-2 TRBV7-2 TGTGCCAGCAGCTTAGGCGGGACGGCCAGTCTTGGCTACACCTTC CASSLGGTASLGYTF
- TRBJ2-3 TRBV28 TGTGCCAGCAGTCGATATACGCCGGATACGCAGTATTTT CASSRYTPDTQYF
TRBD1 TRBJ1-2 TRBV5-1 TGCGCCAGCAGCCGGGACAGGGCAAGTTTTAACTATGGCTACACCTTC CASSRDRASFNYGYTF
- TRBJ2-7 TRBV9 TGTGCCAGCAGCGTAGGGGGGGTCGACGAGCAGTACTTC CASSVGGVDEQYF
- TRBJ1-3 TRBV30 TGTGCCTGGGGCAGGAGCTCTGGAAACACCATATATTTT CAWGRSSGNTIYF
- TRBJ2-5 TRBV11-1 TGTGCCAGCAGCTTAGCCCTAAACAGAGAGACCCAGTACTTC CASSLALNRETQYF